The following is a T cell receptor (beta chain) sequence with its context. V gave up 5 bases and J gave up 2 bases; unmatched junction bases: 5. Germline V gives CDR1 MNHNY, CDR2 SVGAGI (reference sequence). CDR3 size: 15 residues. These data originate in a study of T cell changes during pregnancy in multiple sclerosis. Repertoires were generated with immunoSEQ multiplex PCR, while TCRdb's copy carries only in-frame clones and drops some. The sample has 40,000 to 55,000 clones; 92% are singletons. Sample: CD4+ T cells from peripheral blood mononuclear cells, taken in the second trimester of pregnancy. The rearrangement joins TRBV6-6 to TRBJ2-1; 8 bases match TRBD2. This receptor was identified in a female donor with multiple sclerosis, enrolled in a pregnancy study. The CDR3 nucleotides are TGTGCCAGCAGTCAACCGGGACTAGCCTACAATGAGCAGTTCTTC. This sequence encodes CASSQPGLAYNEQFF.